This TCR beta chain was obtained from a study of blood T cell repertoires in COVID-19. Germline V gene sequence: CDR1 SGDLS, CDR2 YYNGEE. The CDR3 covers 19 residues. Authors' processing steps: Amplification from reference gene primers served as the basis for estimated nucleated cell counts. The method was immunoSEQ multiplex PCR; TCRdb's version includes in-frame clones alone and lacks a portion of them. V and J calls and clone size come straight from that table; D and trimming were deduced from the DNA. The sample has about 78,000 clones, roughly 73% seen once; the top ten hold about 9.9%. The TCR sequence derives from a human donor in a cohort sampled during active COVID-19. The rearrangement uses TRBV9 and TRBJ1-6; D possibly corresponds to TRBD1 (5 bases). The sample taken for sequencing was peripheral blood. CDR3 loop: CAHGGFKSEAESYNSPLHF. CDR3 bases: TGTGCGCACGGGGGTTTTAAGTCGGAGGCGGAGTCGTATAATTCACCCCTCCACTTT. The variable domain in full, completed from reference TRBV9 and TRBJ1-6, reads DSGVTQTPKHLITATGQRVTLRCSPRSGDLSVYWYQQSLDQGLQFLIQYYNGEERAKGNILERFSAQQFPDLHSELNLSSLELGDSALYFCAHGGFKSEAESYNSPLHFGNGTRLTVT.